This TCR beta chain is drawn from a study of CD8+CD57+ T cells in acquired aplastic anemia. Study information: The mean DNA yield obtained from sorted CD4+ and CD8+ cells came to 3 to 3.5 ug. Regarding the study as a whole: Both patients and controls carried the same twenty-nine CD8+ CDR3 sequences.

Patients included in sequencing had previously demonstrated CD8+CD57+ cell expansion by flow cytometry. Everyone among the patients had severe acquired aplastic anemia. Patients had received no therapy at the time of blood sampling. Genomic DNA, serving as template, underwent TCR beta VDJ and CDR3 profiling. TCRdb redid the calling of the reads with MiXCR, one entry per CDR3 protein. The sample has roughly 500,000 distinct CDR3 sequences, around 33% seen once. In regard to this clonotype: The antigen remains unidentified.

The sequenced sample was sorted CD4+, CD8+, or CD8+CD57+ T cells (not recorded which) from PBMCs. The receptor comes from a human donor with aplastic anemia.

CDR3 nucleotide sequence: TGTGCCAGCAGCGTAGGGGAGCTGTTTTTT. Encoded protein: CASSVGELFF. The gene calls are TRBV9 and TRBJ2-2; no reliable D call. Germline V gene data show CDR1 as SGDLS and CDR2 as YYNGEE. This CDR3 comprises 10 residues. V was trimmed by 0 bases and J by 9 bases, leaving 0 bases between them.